This TCR beta chain was obtained from a study of human T cells and chemical hapten exposure. The germline gives CDR1 SGHTA, CDR2 FQGNSA. This CDR3 contains 13 residues. V was trimmed by 5 bases and J by 9 bases, leaving 11 bases between them. Regarding time point: pre-sensitization, week 0. Treatment reported: therapeutic diphenylcyclopropenone sensitization with weekly scalp DPC. At every patch-test visit, blood was drawn before the patch test was applied. TCRdb used MiXCR to reprocess the RACE reads, holding one entry per CDR3 protein. The table includes some 330,000 distinct CDR3 sequences, approximately 5% detected once. This clonotype has a handful of counts.

Sequenced here: whole blood, sampled in connection with sensitization to the hapten diphenylcyclopropenone (DPC). This chain uses TRBV7-2 with TRBJ1-6; D is undetermined. This sequence was found in a woman under 30 with alopecia areata. Some clones in this sample may be carry-over from other donors' samples. CDR3 DNA sequence: TGTGCCAGCAGCCCTATGCCCCTTTCACCCCTCCACTTT. Its translation is CASSPMPLSPLHF.